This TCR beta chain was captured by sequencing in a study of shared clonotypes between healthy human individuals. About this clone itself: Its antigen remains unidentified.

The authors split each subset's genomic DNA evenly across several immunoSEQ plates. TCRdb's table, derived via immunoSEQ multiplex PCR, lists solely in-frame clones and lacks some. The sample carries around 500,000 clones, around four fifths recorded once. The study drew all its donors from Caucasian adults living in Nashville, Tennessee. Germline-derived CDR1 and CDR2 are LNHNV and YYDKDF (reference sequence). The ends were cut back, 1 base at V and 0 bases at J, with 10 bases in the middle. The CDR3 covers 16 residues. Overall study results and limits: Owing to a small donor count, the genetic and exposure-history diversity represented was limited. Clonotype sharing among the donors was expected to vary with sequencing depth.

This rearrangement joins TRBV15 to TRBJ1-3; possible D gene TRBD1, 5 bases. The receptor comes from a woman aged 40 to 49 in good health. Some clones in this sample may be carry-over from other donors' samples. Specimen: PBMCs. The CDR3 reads CATSRGDRSSGNTIYF. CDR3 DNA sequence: TGTGCCACCAGCAGAGGAGACAGATCCTCTGGAAACACCATATATTTT.